This T cell receptor (beta chain) was sequenced during a study of cytomegalovirus exposure and HLA in healthy donors. The study ran its PCR with 60 Vbeta and 13 Jbeta primers. The assay was immunoSEQ multiplex PCR, and TCRdb's table has in-frame clones only and misses some. The table includes approximately 140,000 clones, about three quarters detected once. V dropped 2 bases and J dropped 8; count of bases not matched to a gene: 3. From germline, CDR1 is ENHRY and CDR2 SYGVKD. This CDR3 spans 16 amino acids. Comments on this clone: Its cognate antigen is unknown.

Study-level findings and limits: Later analysis associated a missense DCLRE1C variant with TCR beta V- and J-gene trimming. Versus the roughly 670-donor mean, an Asian-associated ancestry cluster reportedly showed fewer N-insertions in a later analysis. Presence/absence results assume similar sequencing depth per donor, which may not hold.

The sequenced sample was PBMCs. The TCR was taken from a woman aged 40 to 49 in good health and CMV-seronegative. The rearrangement uses TRBV10-3 and TRBJ2-1; 16 positions match TRBD2. The CDR3 is CAISEGTSGGAYEQFF. CDR3 DNA: TGTGCCATCAGTGAGGGGACTAGCGGGGGGGCCTATGAGCAGTTCTTC.